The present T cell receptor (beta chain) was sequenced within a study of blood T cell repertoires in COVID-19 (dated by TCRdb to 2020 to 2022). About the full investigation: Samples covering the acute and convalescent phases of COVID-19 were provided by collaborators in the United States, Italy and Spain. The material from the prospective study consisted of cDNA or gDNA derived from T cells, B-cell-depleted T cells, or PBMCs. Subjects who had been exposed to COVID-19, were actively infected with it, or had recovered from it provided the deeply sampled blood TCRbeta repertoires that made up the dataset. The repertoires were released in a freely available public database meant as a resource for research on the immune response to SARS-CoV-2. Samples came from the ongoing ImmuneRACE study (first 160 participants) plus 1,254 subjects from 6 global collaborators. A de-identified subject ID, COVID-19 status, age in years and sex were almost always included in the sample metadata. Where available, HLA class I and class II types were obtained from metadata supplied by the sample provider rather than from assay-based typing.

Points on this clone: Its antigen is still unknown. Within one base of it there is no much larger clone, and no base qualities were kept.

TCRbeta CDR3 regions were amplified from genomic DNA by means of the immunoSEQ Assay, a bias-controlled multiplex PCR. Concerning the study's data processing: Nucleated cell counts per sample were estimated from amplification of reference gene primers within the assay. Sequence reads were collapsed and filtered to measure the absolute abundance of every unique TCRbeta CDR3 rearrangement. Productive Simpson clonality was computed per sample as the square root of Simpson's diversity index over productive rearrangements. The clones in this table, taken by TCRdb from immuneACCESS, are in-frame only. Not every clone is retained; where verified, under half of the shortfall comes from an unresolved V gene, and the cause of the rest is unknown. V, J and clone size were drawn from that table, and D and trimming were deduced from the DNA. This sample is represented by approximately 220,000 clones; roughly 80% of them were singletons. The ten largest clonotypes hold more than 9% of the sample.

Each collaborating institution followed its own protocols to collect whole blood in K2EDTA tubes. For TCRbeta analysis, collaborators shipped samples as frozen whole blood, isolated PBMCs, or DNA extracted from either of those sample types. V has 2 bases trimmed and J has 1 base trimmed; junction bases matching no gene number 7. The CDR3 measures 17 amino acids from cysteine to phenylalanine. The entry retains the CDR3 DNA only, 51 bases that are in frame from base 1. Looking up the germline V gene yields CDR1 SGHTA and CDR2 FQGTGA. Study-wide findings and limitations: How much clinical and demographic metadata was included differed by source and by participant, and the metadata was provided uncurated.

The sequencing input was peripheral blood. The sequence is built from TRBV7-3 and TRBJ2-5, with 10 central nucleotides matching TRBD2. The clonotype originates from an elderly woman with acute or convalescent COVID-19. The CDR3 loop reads CASSLGGSGRAQETQYF. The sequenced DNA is TGTGCCAGCAGCTTAGGGGGAAGCGGGAGGGCCCAAGAGACCCAGTACTTC.